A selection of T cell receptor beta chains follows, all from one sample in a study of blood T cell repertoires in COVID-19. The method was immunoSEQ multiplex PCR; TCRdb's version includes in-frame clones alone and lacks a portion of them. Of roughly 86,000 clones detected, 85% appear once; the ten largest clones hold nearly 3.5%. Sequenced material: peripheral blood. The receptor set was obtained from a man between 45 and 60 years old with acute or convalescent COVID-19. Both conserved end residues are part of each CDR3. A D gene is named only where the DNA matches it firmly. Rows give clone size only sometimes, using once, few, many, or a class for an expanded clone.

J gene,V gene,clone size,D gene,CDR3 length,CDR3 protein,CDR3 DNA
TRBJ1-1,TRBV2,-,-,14,CASRSPEGFTEAFF,TGTGCCAGCAGATCACCGGAGGGATTCACTGAAGCTTTCTTT
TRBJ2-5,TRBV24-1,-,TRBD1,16,CATSERTTGGPETQYF,TGTGCCACCAGTGAGCGAACGACAGGGGGCCCGGAGACCCAGTACTTC
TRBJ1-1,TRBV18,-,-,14,CASSAQGRNTEAFF,TGTGCCAGCTCAGCGCAGGGGAGGAACACTGAAGCTTTCTTT
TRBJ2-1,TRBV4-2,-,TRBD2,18,CASSQVGFSGSGDNEQFF,TGTGCCAGCAGCCAAGTGGGTTTTAGCGGGAGTGGTGACAATGAGCAGTTCTTC
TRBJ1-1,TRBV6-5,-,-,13,CASRGTLNTEAFF,TGTGCCAGCAGGGGGACATTGAACACTGAAGCTTTCTTT
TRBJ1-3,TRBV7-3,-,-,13,CASSLGSGNTIYF,TGTGCCAGCTCACTTGGTTCTGGAAACACCATATATTTT
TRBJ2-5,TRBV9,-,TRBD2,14,CARGGGGGQETQYF,TGTGCCCGCGGGGGGGGCGGGGGGCAAGAGACCCAGTACTTC
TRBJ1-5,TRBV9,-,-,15,CASSGGTAGNQPQHF,TGTGCCAGCAGCGGCGGGACGGCAGGCAATCAGCCCCAGCATTTT
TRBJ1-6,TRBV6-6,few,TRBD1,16,CASRQFSGTGASPLHF,TGTGCCAGCAGGCAATTCTCCGGGACAGGGGCCTCACCCCTCCACTTT
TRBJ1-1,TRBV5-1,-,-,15,CASSLRTDLNTEAFF,TGCGCCAGCAGCTTGAGGACAGACCTGAACACTGAAGCTTTCTTT
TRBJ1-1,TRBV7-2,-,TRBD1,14,CASSLQGATTEAFF,TGTGCCAGCAGCTTACAGGGGGCGACCACTGAAGCTTTCTTT
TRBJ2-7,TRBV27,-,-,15,CASSLSILETYEQYF,TGTGCCAGCAGTTTATCGATATTGGAGACCTACGAGCAGTACTTC
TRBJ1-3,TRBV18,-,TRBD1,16,CASSPKTGANGNTIYF,TGTGCCAGCTCCCCTAAGACAGGGGCGAATGGAAACACCATATATTTT
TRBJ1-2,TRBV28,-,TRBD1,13,CASRETGDYGYTF,TGTGCCAGCAGAGAGACAGGGGACTATGGCTACACCTTC
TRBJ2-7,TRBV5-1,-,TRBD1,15,CASSLAAGTEYEQYF,TGCGCCAGCAGCTTGGCCGCTGGGACAGAATACGAGCAGTACTTC
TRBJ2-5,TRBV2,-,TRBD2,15,CASSVSGMSRETQYF,TGTGCCAGCAGTGTTAGCGGGATGTCTCGAGAGACCCAGTACTTC
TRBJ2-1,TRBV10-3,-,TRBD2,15,CAISDYGGAYDEQFF,TGTGCCATCAGTGACTACGGGGGGGCCTATGATGAGCAGTTCTTC
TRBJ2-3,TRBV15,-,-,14,CATSRAGSTDTQYF,TGTGCCACCAGCAGAGCAGGCAGCACAGATACGCAGTATTTT
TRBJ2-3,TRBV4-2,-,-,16,CASSPRPGASTDTQYF,TGTGCCAGCAGCCCCCGCCCAGGGGCTAGCACAGATACGCAGTATTTT
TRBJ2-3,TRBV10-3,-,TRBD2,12,CAISEGLAGQYF,TGTGCCATCAGTGAGGGACTAGCGGGGCAGTATTTT
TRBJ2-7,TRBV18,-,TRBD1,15,CASSPQRDSLDEQYF,TGTGCCAGCTCACCTCAAAGGGACAGTTTGGACGAGCAGTACTTC
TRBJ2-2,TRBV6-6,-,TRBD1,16,CASSHPGQATTGELFF,TGTGCCAGCAGCCACCCGGGACAGGCGACCACCGGGGAGCTGTTTTTT
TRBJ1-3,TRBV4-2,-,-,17,CASSPPGGPSSGNTIYF,TGTGCCAGCAGCCCCCCCGGGGGGCCTAGCTCTGGAAACACCATATATTTT
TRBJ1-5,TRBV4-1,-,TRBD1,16,CASSQGGRGLNQPQHF,TGCGCCAGCAGCCAAGGTGGCAGGGGGCTCAATCAGCCCCAGCATTTT
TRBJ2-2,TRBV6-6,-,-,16,CASSYRSSGATGELFF,TGTGCCAGCAGTTATCGTTCGAGCGGAGCCACCGGGGAGCTGTTTTTT
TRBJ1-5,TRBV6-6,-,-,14,CASIADSSNQPQHF,TGTGCCAGCATAGCAGATAGTAGCAATCAGCCCCAGCATTTT
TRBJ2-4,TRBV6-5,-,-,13,CASSYSAVQNQYF,TGTGCCAGCAGTTACTCGGCGGTGCAAAATCAGTACTTC
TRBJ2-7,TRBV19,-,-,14,CASSTLQGGYEQYF,TGTGCCAGTAGTACTCTCCAGGGGGGCTACGAGCAGTACTTC
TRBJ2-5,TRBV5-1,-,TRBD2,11,CASSSSGRPYF,TGCGCCAGCAGCTCTAGCGGGAGGCCGTACTTC